The table lists the clone carrying this T cell receptor beta chain with a count of one. TCRdb's table, derived via immunoSEQ multiplex PCR, lists solely in-frame clones and lacks some. The profile shows about 61,000 clones, 97% of them singletons. The sample belongs to a study of technical replicates of blood from a handful of donors. The CDR3 contains 13 residues. V gave up 4 bases and J gave up 3 bases; unmatched junction bases: 3. Germline V lookup: CDR1 MNHEY, CDR2 SVGAGI. Sequencing was carried out using T cells isolated from PBMCs. The sequence came from a human donor in good health. This chain uses TRBV6-5 with TRBJ2-7; 7 bases are a match to TRBD1. The CDR3 DNA follows: TGTGCCAGCAGTTGGGGACAGAGCTACGAGCAGTACTTC. The encoded protein is CASSWGQSYEQYF.